This T cell receptor (beta chain) is from a study of CD8 T cells in ankylosing spondylitis. Study-wide points: Clones that were linked to disease were CD8+ and were relatively rare in peripheral blood.

TCRdb fed the 5' RACE reads into MiXCR, producing one record per CDR3 protein. The table includes around 150,000 distinct CDR3 sequences, about 17% detected once. Ten or more counts support this clonotype. Its antigen is not known. CDR3 size: 15 residues. CDR1 SGHRS and CDR2 YFSETQ come from the germline V gene. The V end was cut by 4 bases, the J end by 4 bases, with 17 bases between. The chain joins TRBV5-1 to TRBJ1-1, with a tentative D call TRBD1 (6 bases). Sequenced material: blood, either unsorted or a sorted T cell fraction (not recorded which). The TCR originated in a male donor with ankylosing spondylitis or in good health (not recorded which). CDR3 residues: CASSLSGTLLTEAFF. As DNA, the CDR3 is TGCGCCAGCAGCCTCTCCGGGACACTCCTCACTGAAGCTTTCTTT.